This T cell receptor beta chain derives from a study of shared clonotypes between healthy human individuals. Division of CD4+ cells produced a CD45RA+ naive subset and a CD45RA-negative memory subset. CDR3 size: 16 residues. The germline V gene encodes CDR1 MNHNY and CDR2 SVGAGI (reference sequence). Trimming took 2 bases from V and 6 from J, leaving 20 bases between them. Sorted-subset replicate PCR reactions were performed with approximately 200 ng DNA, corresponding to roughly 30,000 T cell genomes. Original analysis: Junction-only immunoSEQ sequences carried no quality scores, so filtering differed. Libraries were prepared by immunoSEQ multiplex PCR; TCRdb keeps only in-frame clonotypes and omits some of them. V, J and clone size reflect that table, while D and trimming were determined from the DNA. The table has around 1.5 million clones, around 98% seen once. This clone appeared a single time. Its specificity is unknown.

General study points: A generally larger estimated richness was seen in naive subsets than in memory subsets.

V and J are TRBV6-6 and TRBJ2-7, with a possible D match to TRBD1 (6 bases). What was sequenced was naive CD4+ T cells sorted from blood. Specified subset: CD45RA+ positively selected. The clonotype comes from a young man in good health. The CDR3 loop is CASSYTRTVYPGEQYF. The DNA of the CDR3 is TGTGCCAGCAGTTACACCCGGACAGTTTACCCCGGCGAGCAGTACTTC.